The present entry profiles one TCR beta chain with its context. Antigen: not known. Assay: immunoSEQ multiplex PCR; the TCRdb copy retains only in-frame clones and omits some. The sample carries about 120,000 clones, over 75% recorded once. The CDR3 length is 13 residues. Germline V CDR1 and CDR2: SEHNR, FQNEAQ (reference sequence). Deletions cut 5 bases from V and 5 bases from J, with 10 bases between. This sample stems from a study of graft-versus-host responses after intestinal transplantation. About the study: Recipients obtained multivisceral, liver-intestinal, or isolated intestinal transplants. After anti-thymocyte globulin induction, recipients took tacrolimus and steroids for approximately three years. Overall study findings and caveats: Early declines in HvG clones that occurred post-transplant were associated with peak circulating GvH clone levels. Individuals who had graft-donor T cell macrochimerism had allografts that showed high graft-versus-host to host-versus-graft clonal ratios.

The TCR originated in a human donor who received an intestinal transplant. Sequencing used unstimulated CD4+ T cells sorted from spleen or lymph node cells, obtained before intestinal transplant. The chain joins TRBV7-9 to TRBJ1-5; tentatively, D is TRBD1 (6 bases). The chain's CDR3 is CASSVTGHQPQHF. CDR3 DNA: TGTGCCAGCAGCGTGACAGGCCATCAGCCCCAGCATTTT.